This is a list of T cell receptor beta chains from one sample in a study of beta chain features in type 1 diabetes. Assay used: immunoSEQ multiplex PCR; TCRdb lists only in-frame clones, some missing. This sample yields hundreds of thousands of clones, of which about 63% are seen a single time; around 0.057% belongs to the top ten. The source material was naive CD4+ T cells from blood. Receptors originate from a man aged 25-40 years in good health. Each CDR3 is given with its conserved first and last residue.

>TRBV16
CASSQNYEQYF
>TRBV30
CAWSVGLMNTEAFF
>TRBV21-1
CASSNDRGEETQYF
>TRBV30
CAWSQNRGSYNEQFF
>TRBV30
CAWSSGSKKDEQFF
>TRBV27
CASSSIGGLNTEAFF
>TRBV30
CAWGTGSLLEQYF
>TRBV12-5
CASGLVLGRRPETQYF
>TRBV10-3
CAISEAGSSGNTIYF
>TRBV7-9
CASTTRGELFF
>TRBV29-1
CSVTRGLLAGPYEQYF
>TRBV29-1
CSVVTTLKNIQYF
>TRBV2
CASTRSSYEQYF
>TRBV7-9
CASSLPIEVEQFF
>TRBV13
CASSLRDRGGWNTQYF
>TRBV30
CAWGDNPYEQYF
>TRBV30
CAGRAGEWTEAFF
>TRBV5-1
CASSWDLAIYEQYF
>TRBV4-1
CASSLGLAGGRDNEQFF
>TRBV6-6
CASSTTGSPYNEQFF
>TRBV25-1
CASSEGTSGRDTQYF
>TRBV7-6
CASSLVGSGQGARREQYF
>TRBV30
CAWSVGATRSNEQFF
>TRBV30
CAWSLIGPGGEQYF
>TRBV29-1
CSARTLLSYNEQFF
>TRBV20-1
CSAGAGEQFF
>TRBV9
CASSVGGETQYF
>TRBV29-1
CSVGGVNGNEQYF
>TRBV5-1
CASSFGQGNSPLHF
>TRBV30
CAWSPGGEQPQHF
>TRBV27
CASGLRQGARDTQYF
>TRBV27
CASSLNPLAGGNEQFF
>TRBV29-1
CSVGTGMGYNEQFF
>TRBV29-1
CSVGLAGGKSYNEQFF
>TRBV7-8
CASSRRLDNVQYF
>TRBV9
CASSRSSGITDTQYF
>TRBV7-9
CASNTGELFF
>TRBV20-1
CSSRTNTEAFF
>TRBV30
CAWRRTNSPLHF
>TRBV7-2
CASRGTSGNYNEQFF